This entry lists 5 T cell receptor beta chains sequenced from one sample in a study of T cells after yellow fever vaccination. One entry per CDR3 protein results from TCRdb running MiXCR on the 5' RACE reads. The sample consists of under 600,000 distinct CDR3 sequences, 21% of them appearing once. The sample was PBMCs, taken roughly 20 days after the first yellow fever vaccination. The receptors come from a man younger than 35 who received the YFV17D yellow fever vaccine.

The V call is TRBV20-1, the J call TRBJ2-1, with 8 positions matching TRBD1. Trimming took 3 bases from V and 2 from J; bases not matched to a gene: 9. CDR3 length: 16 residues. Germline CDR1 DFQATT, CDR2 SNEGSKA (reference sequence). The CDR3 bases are TGCAGTGCTAGGGGGACGGGACAGGTGGCCTACAATGAGCAGTTCTTC. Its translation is CSARGTGQVAYNEQFF.

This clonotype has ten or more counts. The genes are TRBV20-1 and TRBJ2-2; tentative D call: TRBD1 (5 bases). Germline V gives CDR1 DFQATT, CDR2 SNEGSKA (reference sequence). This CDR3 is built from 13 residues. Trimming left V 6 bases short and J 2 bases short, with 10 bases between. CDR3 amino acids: CSASDTNTGELFF. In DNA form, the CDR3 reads TGCAGTGCATCGGACACAAACACCGGGGAGCTGTTTTTT.

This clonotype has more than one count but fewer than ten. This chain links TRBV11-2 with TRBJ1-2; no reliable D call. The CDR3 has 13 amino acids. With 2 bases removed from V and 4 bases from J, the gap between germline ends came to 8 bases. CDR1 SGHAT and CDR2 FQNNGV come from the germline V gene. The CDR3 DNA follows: TGTGCCAGCAGCTTAAGGGCGGGCTATGGCTACACCTTC. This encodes CASSLRAGYGYTF.

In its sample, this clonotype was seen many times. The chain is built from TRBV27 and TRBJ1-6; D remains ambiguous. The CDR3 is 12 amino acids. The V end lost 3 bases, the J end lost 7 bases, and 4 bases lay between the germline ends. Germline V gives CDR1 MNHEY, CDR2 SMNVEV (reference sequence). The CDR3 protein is CASSFLNSPLHF. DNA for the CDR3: TGTGCCAGCAGTTTTCTGAATTCACCCCTCCACTTT.

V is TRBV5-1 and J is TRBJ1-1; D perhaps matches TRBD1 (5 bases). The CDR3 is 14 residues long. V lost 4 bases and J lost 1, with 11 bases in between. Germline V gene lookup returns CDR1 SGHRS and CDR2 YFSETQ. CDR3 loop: CASSERDWNTEAFF. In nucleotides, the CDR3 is TGCGCCAGCAGCGAACGGGACTGGAACACTGAAGCTTTCTTT.